The 8 T cell receptor beta chains reported below all come from one sample, sequenced in a study of PD-1 blockade in classical Hodgkin lymphoma. Profiling relied on immunoSEQ multiplex PCR, and the TCRdb table lists in-frame clones only, not all of them. The sample contains approximately 14,000 clones, about 82% of which appear only once. Each patient's relapse followed autologous stem cell transplantation, and brentuximab vedotin exposure varied. The input for sequencing was peripheral blood mononuclear cells (PBMCs), taken at baseline. These TCRs come from a human donor with classical Hodgkin lymphoma.

CDR3 sequence: CASSLGASSYEQYF. The CDR3 coding sequence is TGTGCCAGCAGCTTAGGAGCGAGCTCCTACGAGCAGTACTTC. This chain uses TRBV7-9 with TRBJ2-7; D gene uncertain. This CDR3 comprises 14 residues. The ends were cut back, 1 base at V and 0 bases at J, with 7 bases in the middle. Germline V gene sequence: CDR1 SEHNR, CDR2 FQNEAQ (reference sequence).

This clone was recorded a few times. V gene TRBV28 combines with J gene TRBJ2-7, with D possibly called TRBD1 or TRBD2 (6 bases each). V was trimmed by 7 bases and J by 6 bases, leaving 19 bases between them. Germline V gene sequence: CDR1 MDHEN, CDR2 SYDVKM. This CDR3 region has 14 residues. CDR3 bases: TGTGCCAGCATCTGGGGGGCAGGGTACGGCGAGCAGTACTTC. It encodes CASIWGAGYGEQYF.

The J gene is TRBJ2-1, the V gene TRBV10-3, with TRBD1 identical over 8 bases. The J segment lost 1 base and the V segment lost 4 bases, leaving 3 bases of the junction unmatched. The germline V gene has CDR1 ENHRY and CDR2 SYGVKD. CDR3 length: 15 residues. The CDR3 protein is CAISADRGSYNEQFF. DNA for the CDR3: TGTGCCATCAGTGCAGACAGGGGATCCTACAATGAGCAGTTCTTC.

The chain has TRBV7-9 and TRBJ1-5; no clear D gene. The V and J ends lost 1 base and 6 bases respectively, with 7 bases between them. The CDR3 is made up of 13 amino acids. Germline CDR1 SEHNR, CDR2 FQNEAQ (reference sequence). The CDR3 coding sequence is TGTGCCAGCAGCTTAGGAGGGATTCAGCCCCAGCATTTT. As protein: CASSLGGIQPQHF.

The chain employs TRBV28 and TRBJ2-6; TRBD1 agrees at 8 bases. In germline, CDR1 is MDHEN, CDR2 SYDVKM. With V trimmed by 10 bases and J by 11 bases, 10 bases remained unmatched. This CDR3 is 13 amino acids long. The CDR3 is CAIADREDYVLTF. CDR3 nucleotide sequence: TGTGCCATCGCGGACAGGGAAGACTACGTCCTGACTTTC.

The chain combines TRBV7-2 with TRBJ2-7; D unclear. CDR3 size: 16 residues. Per germline, CDR1 SGHTA and CDR2 FQGNSA. V lost 4 bases to trimming and J lost 3 bases, with 19 bases between them. The CDR3 loop reads CASSSKNQNSIYEQYF. The CDR3, as DNA: TGTGCCAGCAGCTCTAAAAACCAGAATTCTATCTACGAGCAGTACTTC.

The V gene is TRBV2, the J gene TRBJ1-5; no definite D call. The CDR3 runs to 17 residues. Trimming took 7 bases from V and 2 from J, leaving 21 bases between them. Germline lookup yields CDR1 SNHLY and CDR2 FYNNEI. The CDR3 loop is CASTWIREGPGNQPQHF. The CDR3 nucleotides are TGTGCCAGCACCTGGATAAGGGAGGGTCCCGGCAATCAGCCCCAGCATTTT.

This sequence joins TRBV6-1 and TRBJ1-2, with D hard to call. Deletions cut 2 bases from V and 4 bases from J, with 8 bases between. This CDR3 comprises 13 residues. CDR1 MNHNS and CDR2 SASEGT come from the germline V gene. The DNA of the CDR3 is TGTGCCAGCAGTGAAACTTACCGCTATGGCTACACCTTC. Its protein product is CASSETYRYGYTF.